This T cell receptor (beta chain) was captured by sequencing in a study of identical twins. Study results and limitations: Abundant beta clonotypes from cord blood bore fewer insertions; memory repertoires lacked this pattern.

TCRdb redid the calling of the 5' RACE reads with MiXCR, one entry per CDR3 protein. The sample records roughly 1,500,000 distinct CDR3 sequences, about 32% being singletons. Trimming shortened V by 5 bases and J by 0 bases, and 17 bases separated the two germline ends. The CDR3 is 17 amino acids. This clonotype occurred a few times. What it binds is not known. The rearrangement uses TRBV12-3 or TRBV12-4 and TRBJ2-1; weak D call: TRBD2 (5 bases). This TCR derives from a newborn girl in good health. The sequenced material came from cord blood. The CDR3 sequence: CASSQSTSGSSYNEQFF. CDR3 bases: TGTGCCAGCAGTCAATCCACGAGCGGCAGCTCCTACAATGAGCAGTTCTTC.